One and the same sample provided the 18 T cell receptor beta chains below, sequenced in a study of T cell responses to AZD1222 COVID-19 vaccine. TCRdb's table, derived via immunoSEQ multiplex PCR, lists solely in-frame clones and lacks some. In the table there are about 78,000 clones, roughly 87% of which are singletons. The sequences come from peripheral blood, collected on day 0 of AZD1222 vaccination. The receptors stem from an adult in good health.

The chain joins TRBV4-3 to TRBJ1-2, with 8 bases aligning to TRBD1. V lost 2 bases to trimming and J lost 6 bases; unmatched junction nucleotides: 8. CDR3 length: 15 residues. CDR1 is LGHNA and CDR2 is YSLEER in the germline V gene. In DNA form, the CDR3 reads TGCGCCAGCAGCCAAATCGGCAGGGGGCGTCATGGCTACACCTTC. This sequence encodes CASSQIGRGRHGYTF.

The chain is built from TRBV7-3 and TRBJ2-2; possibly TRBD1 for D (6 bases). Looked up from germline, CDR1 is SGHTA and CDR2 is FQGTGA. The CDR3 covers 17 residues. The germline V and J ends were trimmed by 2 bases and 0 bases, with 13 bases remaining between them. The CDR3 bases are TGTGCCAGCAGCTTACGTCTACACAGGGCGAACACCGGGGAGCTGTTTTTT. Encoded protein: CASSLRLHRANTGELFF. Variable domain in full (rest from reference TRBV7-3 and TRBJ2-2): GAGVSQTPSNKVTEKGKYVELRCDPISGHTALYWYRQSLGQGPEFLIYFQGTGAADDSGLPNDRFFAVRPEGSVSTLKIQRTERGDSAVYLCASSLRLHRANTGELFFGEGSRLTVL.

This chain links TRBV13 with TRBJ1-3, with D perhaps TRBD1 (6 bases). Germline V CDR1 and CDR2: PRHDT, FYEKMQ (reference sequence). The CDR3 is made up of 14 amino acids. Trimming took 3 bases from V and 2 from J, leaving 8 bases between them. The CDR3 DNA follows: TGTGCCAGCAGCTTCAGGGGTACTGGAAACACCATATATTTT. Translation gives CASSFRGTGNTIYF.

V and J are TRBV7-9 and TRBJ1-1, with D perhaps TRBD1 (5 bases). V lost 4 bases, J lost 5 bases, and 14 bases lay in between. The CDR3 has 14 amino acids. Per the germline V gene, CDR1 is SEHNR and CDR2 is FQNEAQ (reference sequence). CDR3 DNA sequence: TGTGCCAGCAGCTCCCCGTTAGGGGTAACTGAAGCTTTCTTT. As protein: CASSSPLGVTEAFF.

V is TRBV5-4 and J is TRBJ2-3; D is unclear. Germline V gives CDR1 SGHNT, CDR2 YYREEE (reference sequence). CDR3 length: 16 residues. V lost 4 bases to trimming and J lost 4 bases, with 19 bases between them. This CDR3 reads CASSTYTHGRSDTQYF. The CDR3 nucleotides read TGTGCCAGCAGCACATACACCCACGGGCGGTCAGATACGCAGTATTTT.

This CDR3 is CASSDQSNQPQHF. The CDR3 DNA reads as TGTGCCAGCAGCGATCAAAGCAATCAGCCCCAGCATTTT. The chain combines TRBV6-5 with TRBJ1-5; D remains ambiguous. Germline V gene data show CDR1 as MNHEY and CDR2 as SVGAGI. The CDR3 runs 13 residues. V was pared by 6 bases and J by 1 base, with 7 bases between.

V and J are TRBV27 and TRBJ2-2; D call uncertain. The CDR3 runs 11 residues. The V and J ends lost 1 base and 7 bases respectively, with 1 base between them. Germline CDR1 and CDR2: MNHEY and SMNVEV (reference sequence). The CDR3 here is CASSLFGELFF. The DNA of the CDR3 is TGTGCCAGCAGTTTATTCGGGGAGCTGTTTTTT.

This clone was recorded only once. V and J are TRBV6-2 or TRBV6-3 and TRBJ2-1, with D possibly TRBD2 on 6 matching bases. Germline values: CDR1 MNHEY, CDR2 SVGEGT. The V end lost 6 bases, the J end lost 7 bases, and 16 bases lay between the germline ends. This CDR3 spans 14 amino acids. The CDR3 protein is CASSSRDFLNEQFF. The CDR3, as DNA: TGTGCCAGCAGCTCTAGGGACTTTCTAAATGAGCAGTTCTTC.

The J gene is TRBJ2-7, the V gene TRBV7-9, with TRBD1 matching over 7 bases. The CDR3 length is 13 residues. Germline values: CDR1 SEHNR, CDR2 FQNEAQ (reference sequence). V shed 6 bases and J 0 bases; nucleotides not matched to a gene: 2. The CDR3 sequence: CASSRDSSYEQYF. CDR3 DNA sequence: TGTGCCAGCAGTCGGGACAGCTCCTACGAGCAGTACTTC.

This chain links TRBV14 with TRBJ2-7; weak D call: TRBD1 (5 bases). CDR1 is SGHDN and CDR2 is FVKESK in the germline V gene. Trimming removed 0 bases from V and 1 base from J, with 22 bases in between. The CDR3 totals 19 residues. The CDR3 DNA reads TGTGCCAGCAGCCAAGACCAAACCGACAGAACGGGTGGTTCCTACGAGCAGTACTTC. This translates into CASSQDQTDRTGGSYEQYF.

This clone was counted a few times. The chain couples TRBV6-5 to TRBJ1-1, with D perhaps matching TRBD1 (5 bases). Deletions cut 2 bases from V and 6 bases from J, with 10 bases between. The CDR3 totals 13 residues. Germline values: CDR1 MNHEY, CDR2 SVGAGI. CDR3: CASSYPAGAEAFF. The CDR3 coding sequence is TGTGCCAGCAGTTACCCAGCGGGGGCTGAAGCTTTCTTT.

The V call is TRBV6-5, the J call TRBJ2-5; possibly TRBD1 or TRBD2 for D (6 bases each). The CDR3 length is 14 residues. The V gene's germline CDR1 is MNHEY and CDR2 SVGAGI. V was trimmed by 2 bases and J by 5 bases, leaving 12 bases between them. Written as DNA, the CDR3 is TGTGCCAGCAGTTACGGGGGGCGCCAGGAGACCCAGTACTTC. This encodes CASSYGGRQETQYF.

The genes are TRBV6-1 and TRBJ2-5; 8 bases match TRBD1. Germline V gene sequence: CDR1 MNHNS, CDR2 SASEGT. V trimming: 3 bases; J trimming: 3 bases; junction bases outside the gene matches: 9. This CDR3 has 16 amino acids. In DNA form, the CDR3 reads TGTGCCAGCAGTGAGTCCCAAGGACAGGGAAAAGAGACCCAGTACTTC. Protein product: CASSESQGQGKETQYF.

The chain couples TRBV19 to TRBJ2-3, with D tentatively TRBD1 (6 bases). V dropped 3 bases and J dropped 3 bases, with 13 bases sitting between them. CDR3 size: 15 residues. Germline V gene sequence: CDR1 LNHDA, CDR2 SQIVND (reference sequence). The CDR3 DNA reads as TGTGCCAGTAGTATTCGCCGGGACAATACAGATACGCAGTATTTT. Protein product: CASSIRRDNTDTQYF.

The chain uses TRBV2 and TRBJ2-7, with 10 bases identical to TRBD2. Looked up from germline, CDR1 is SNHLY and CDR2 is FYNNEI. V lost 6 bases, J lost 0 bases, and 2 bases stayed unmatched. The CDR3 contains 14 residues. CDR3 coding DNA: TGTGCCAGCAGGGGACTAGCGAACTCCTACGAGCAGTACTTC. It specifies CASRGLANSYEQYF.

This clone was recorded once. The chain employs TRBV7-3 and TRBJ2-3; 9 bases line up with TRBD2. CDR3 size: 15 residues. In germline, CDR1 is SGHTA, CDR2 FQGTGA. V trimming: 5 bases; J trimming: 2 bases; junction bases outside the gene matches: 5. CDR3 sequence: CASSPGLANTDTQYF. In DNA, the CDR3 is TGTGCCAGCAGCCCCGGACTAGCGAACACAGATACGCAGTATTTT.

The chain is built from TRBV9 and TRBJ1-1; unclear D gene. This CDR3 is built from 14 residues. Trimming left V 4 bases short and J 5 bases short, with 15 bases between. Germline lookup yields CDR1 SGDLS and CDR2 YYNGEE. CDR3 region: CASSFSPIGTEAFF. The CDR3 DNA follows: TGTGCCAGCAGCTTTTCACCAATCGGGACTGAAGCTTTCTTT.

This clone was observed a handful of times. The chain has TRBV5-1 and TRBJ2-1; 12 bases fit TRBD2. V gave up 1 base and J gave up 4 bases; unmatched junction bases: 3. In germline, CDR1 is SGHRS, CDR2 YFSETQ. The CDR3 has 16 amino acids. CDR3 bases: TGCGCCAGCAGCTTGCTCCTAGCGGGAGGGTACAATGAGCAGTTCTTC. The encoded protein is CASSLLLAGGYNEQFF.